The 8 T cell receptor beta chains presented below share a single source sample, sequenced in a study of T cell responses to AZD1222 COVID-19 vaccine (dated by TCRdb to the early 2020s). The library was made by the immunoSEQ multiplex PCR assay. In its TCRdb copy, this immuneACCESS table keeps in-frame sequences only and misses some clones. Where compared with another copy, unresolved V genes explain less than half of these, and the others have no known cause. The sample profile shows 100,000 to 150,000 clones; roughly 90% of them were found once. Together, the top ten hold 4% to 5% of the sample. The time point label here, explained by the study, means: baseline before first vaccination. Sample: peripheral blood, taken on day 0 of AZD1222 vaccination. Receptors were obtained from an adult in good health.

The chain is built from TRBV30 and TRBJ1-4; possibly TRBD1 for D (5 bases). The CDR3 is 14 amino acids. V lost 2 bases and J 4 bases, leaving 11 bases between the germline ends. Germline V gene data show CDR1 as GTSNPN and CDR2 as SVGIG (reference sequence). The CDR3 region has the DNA TGTGCCTGGAGTCCCGGGACGGGTAATGAAAAACTGTTTTTT. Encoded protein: CAWSPGTGNEKLFF. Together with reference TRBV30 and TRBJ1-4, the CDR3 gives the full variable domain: SQTIHQWPATLVQPVGSPLSLECTVEGTSNPNLYWYRQAAGRGLQLLFYSVGIGQISSEVPQNLSASRPQDRQFILSSKKLLLSDSGFYLCAWSPGTGNEKLFFGSGTQLSVL.

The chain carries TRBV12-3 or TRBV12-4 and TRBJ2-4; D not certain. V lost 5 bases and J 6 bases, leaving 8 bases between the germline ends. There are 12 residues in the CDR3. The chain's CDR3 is CASSSRGNIQYF. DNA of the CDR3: TGTGCCAGCAGTAGTCGAGGAAACATTCAGTACTTC.

The CDR3 sequence: CASSPQPQETQYF. Here the CDR3 DNA reads TGTGCCAGCAGCCCTCAACCCCAAGAGACCCAGTACTTC. The rearrangement joins TRBV7-3 to TRBJ2-5; no reliable D call. This CDR3 has 13 residues. Germline-derived CDR1 and CDR2 are SGHTA and FQGTGA. V lost 5 bases to trimming and J lost 1 base, with 8 bases between them.

The CDR3 DNA reads as TGCAGCGTTGAAGATCGGGGCAGCGCTAACTATGGCTACACCTTC. Encoded protein: CSVEDRGSANYGYTF. The chain combines TRBV29-1 with TRBJ1-2; a weak D match, TRBD1 (5 bases). Germline loops: CDR1 SQVTM, CDR2 ANQGSEA. This CDR3 is built from 15 residues. Trimming removed 0 bases at V and 0 bases at J, with 11 bases between.

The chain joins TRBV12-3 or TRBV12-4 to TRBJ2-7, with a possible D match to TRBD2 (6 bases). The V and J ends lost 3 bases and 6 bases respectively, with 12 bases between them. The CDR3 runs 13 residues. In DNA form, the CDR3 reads TGTGCCAGCAGTTTCGGGGGTCCCTCCGAGCAGTACTTC. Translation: CASSFGGPSEQYF.

The DNA for the CDR3 is TGTGCCAGCAGCTTCGGGGGGAATGAGCAGTTCTTC. Amino acids: CASSFGGNEQFF. The rearrangement uses TRBV6-6 and TRBJ2-1; 7 bases map to TRBD2. The ends lost 6 bases at V and 7 bases at J; junction bases unmatched: 3. The CDR3 has 12 residues. Looked up from germline, CDR1 is MNHNY and CDR2 is SVGAGI (reference sequence).

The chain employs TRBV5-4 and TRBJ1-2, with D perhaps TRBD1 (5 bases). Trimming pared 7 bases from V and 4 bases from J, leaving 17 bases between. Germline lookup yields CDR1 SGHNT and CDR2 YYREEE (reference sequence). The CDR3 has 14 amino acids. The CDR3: CASLGEQGTYGYTF. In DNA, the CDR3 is TGTGCCAGCCTAGGGGAGCAGGGCACCTATGGCTACACCTTC.

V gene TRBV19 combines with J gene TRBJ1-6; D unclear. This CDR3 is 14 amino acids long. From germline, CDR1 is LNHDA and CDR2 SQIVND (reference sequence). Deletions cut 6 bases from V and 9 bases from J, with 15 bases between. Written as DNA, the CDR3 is TGTGCCAGTAGCCCGGGTAGGTTAACTTCACCCCTCCACTTT. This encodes CASSPGRLTSPLHF.